The 22 T cell receptor beta chains presented below share a single source sample, sequenced in a study of cytomegalovirus exposure and HLA in healthy donors. The PCR employed 60 Vbeta primers together with 13 Jbeta primers. Sequencing used immunoSEQ multiplex PCR; TCRdb keeps in-frame clones, though not all of them. The data show under 200,000 clones, about four fifths seen once. The sequencing input was PBMCs. These receptors originate from a boy aged 10-17 years in good health and CMV-seronegative.

The rearrangement links TRBV9 to TRBJ2-3, with D perhaps matching TRBD1 (6 bases). Germline V lookup: CDR1 SGDLS, CDR2 YYNGEE. Trimming took off 3 bases at V and 2 bases at J, with 19 bases between the two ends. The CDR3 totals 17 residues. This chain's CDR3 is CASSALGASYFTDTQYF. For the CDR3, the DNA is TGTGCCAGCAGCGCATTGGGGGCCAGCTACTTCACAGATACGCAGTATTTT.

In its sample, this clone was seen once. The V call is TRBV28, the J call TRBJ2-3; TRBD2 matches at 9 bases. From germline, CDR1 is MDHEN and CDR2 SYDVKM. The CDR3 runs 15 residues. Trimming cost V 4 bases and J 4 bases; bases outside gene matches: 6. The CDR3 spells CASSSSSGIADTQYF. CDR3 DNA sequence: TGTGCCAGCAGTTCGTCTAGCGGGATAGCAGATACGCAGTATTTT.

V usage is TRBV12-1 and J usage is TRBJ2-3; the D call in the table, TRBD2, was not verified against the DNA. TRBV12-1 is annotated as a pseudogene. This CDR3 region has 15 residues. The CDR3 nucleotides are TGTGCCAGCAGCCCCCGGGAGGGGGGCCCAGATACGCAGTATTTT. Its translation: CASSPREGGPDTQYF.

The chain carries TRBV7-3 and TRBJ1-1, with TRBD1 as a possible D gene (6 bases). Germline V CDR1 and CDR2: SGHTA, FQGTGA. Trimming took off 5 bases at V and 2 bases at J, with 18 bases between the two ends. This CDR3 comprises 16 residues. CDR3 nucleotides: TGTGCCAGCAGCCATTCGGCAAGGACAGAAAACACTGAAGCTTTCTTT. Amino acids: CASSHSARTENTEAFF.

This clone was counted between two and nine times. CDR3 sequence reads: CASSLRYGTEAFF. The CDR3 DNA reads as TGTGCCAGCAGCTTGAGGTATGGCACTGAAGCTTTCTTT. The chain combines TRBV11-3 with TRBJ1-1; no definite D call. V was trimmed by 3 bases and J by 4 bases, leaving 9 bases between them. This CDR3 comprises 13 residues. In germline, CDR1 is SGHNT, CDR2 YENEEA.

The rearrangement joins TRBV5-4 to TRBJ2-7, with 7 bases identical to TRBD2. V lost 4 bases to trimming and J lost 3 bases; unmatched junction nucleotides: 4. The CDR3 has 13 amino acids. Germline V gene lookup returns CDR1 SGHNT and CDR2 YYREEE (reference sequence). The DNA of the CDR3 is TGTGCCAGCAGCGCCGGGGGGTACTACGAGCAGTACTTC. Translating gives CASSAGGYYEQYF.

The V call is TRBV27, the J call TRBJ1-2, with 9 nucleotides matching TRBD1. The V and J ends lost 5 bases and 6 bases, in that order; junction bases with no gene match: 7. In germline, CDR1 is MNHEY, CDR2 SMNVEV (reference sequence). The CDR3 length is 14 residues. CDR3 in DNA: TGTGCCAGCAGTCCGGGACAGGGTTGGCATGGCTACACCTTC. Amino acids: CASSPGQGWHGYTF.

The chain recombines TRBV7-9 with TRBJ1-2; a possible D gene is TRBD1 (5 bases). The length of the CDR3 is 13 residues. V dropped 5 bases and J dropped 6 bases, with 13 bases sitting between them. From germline, CDR1 is SEHNR and CDR2 FQNEAQ (reference sequence). CDR3 sequence reads: CASSRSGRNGYTF. For the CDR3, the DNA is TGTGCCAGCAGCCGTTCAGGGAGGAATGGCTACACCTTC.

There are a few counts of this clone. The rearrangement uses TRBV13 and TRBJ2-7, with a possible D match to TRBD1 (6 bases). The CDR3 loop spans 13 amino acids. Trimming pared 2 bases from V and 2 bases from J, leaving 7 bases between. Per the germline V gene, CDR1 is PRHDT and CDR2 is FYEKMQ (reference sequence). CDR3 in DNA: TGTGCCAGCAGCTTAACAGGGACCTACGAGCAGTACTTC. It yields the protein CASSLTGTYEQYF.

The chain joins TRBV28 to TRBJ2-7, with unresolved D. Trimming took off 3 bases at V and 5 bases at J, with 5 bases between the two ends. CDR1 is MDHEN, CDR2 SYDVKM, per germline. The CDR3 is made up of 11 amino acids. This CDR3 is CASSFRDEQYF. CDR3 in DNA: TGTGCCAGCAGTTTTCGGGACGAGCAGTACTTC.

The chain combines TRBV28 with TRBJ1-1, with TRBD1 identical over 9 bases. After removal of 5 bases from V and 5 bases from J, the junction contained 3 bases not matched to a gene. The CDR3 is 13 amino acids. Per the germline V gene, CDR1 is MDHEN and CDR2 is SYDVKM. Here the CDR3 reads CASSRGQGTEAFF. CDR3 sequence (DNA): TGTGCCAGCAGTCGCGGACAGGGGACTGAAGCTTTCTTT.

The chain joins TRBV19 to TRBJ2-3; D call uncertain. CDR1 is LNHDA, CDR2 SQIVND, per germline (reference sequence). The CDR3 has 13 residues. V lost 6 bases to trimming and J lost 8 bases, with 15 bases between them. The CDR3 reads CASSKVTVSTQYF. CDR3 DNA sequence: TGTGCCAGTAGCAAGGTGACTGTAAGTACGCAGTATTTT.

The chain combines TRBV4-3 with TRBJ2-2, with D perhaps TRBD2 (6 bases). V gave up 0 bases and J gave up 2 bases, with 19 bases separating them. CDR3 length: 19 residues. CDR1 is LGHNA, CDR2 YSLEER, per germline. CDR3 in amino acids: CASSQDLIGGSANTGELFF. The CDR3 nucleotides read TGCGCCAGCAGCCAAGATTTAATCGGGGGATCGGCTAACACCGGGGAGCTGTTTTTT.

The chain carries TRBV6-6 and TRBJ2-7; TRBD1 aligns across 8 bases. This CDR3 has 14 residues. The germline V gene encodes CDR1 MNHNY and CDR2 SVGAGI (reference sequence). Trimming at V came to 7 bases and at J to 3 bases, leaving 8 bases not matched to a gene. CDR3 in amino acids: CASNPTGDVYEQYF. CDR3 DNA sequence: TGTGCCAGCAACCCGACAGGGGATGTCTACGAGCAGTACTTC.

This clone was picked up a small number of times. The V gene is TRBV5-1, the J gene TRBJ1-1; 9 bases line up with TRBD1. The CDR3 has 17 residues. Germline V gene sequence: CDR1 SGHRS, CDR2 YFSETQ. J lost 1 base, V lost 5 bases, and 12 bases had no gene match. CDR3 protein: CASSSTINRGQNTEAFF. The CDR3 nucleotides read TGCGCCAGCAGTTCTACCATTAACAGGGGGCAGAACACTGAAGCTTTCTTT.

In its sample, this clone was seen a few times. CDR3 loop: CASSVGLTYNEQFF. DNA of the CDR3: TGCGCCAGCAGTGTCGGACTTACCTACAATGAGCAGTTCTTC. The chain has TRBV10-1 and TRBJ2-1, with D maybe TRBD2 (5 bases). Germline V gives CDR1 WNHNN, CDR2 SYGVQD (reference sequence). This CDR3 has 14 residues. Trimming cost V 4 bases and J 2 bases, with 9 bases left between them.

J is TRBJ1-5 and V is TRBV28, with D possibly matching TRBD1 (6 bases). From germline, CDR1 is MDHEN and CDR2 SYDVKM. V gave up 7 bases and J gave up 6 bases, with 16 bases separating them. This CDR3 contains 14 residues. The CDR3 DNA reads as TGTGCCAGCACCTTCGACAGGCTGGTTCAGCCCCAGCATTTT. Its protein is CASTFDRLVQPQHF.

V gene TRBV28 combines with J gene TRBJ2-7; TRBD1 is a possible D gene (5 bases). Trimming left V 5 bases short and J 2 bases short, with 16 bases between. This CDR3 has 15 residues. The germline CDR1 and CDR2 sequences are MDHEN and SYDVKM. DNA of the CDR3: TGTGCCAGCAGTCCTGCGGTGGACACCACCTACGAGCAGTACTTC. It yields the protein CASSPAVDTTYEQYF.

This clone was detected only a few times. The gene calls are TRBV7-9 and TRBJ2-6; D might be TRBD1 (5 bases). CDR1 is SEHNR and CDR2 is FQNEAQ in the germline V gene (reference sequence). V lost 7 bases to trimming and J lost 0 bases, with 16 bases between them. CDR3 length: 17 residues. Here the CDR3 DNA reads TGTGCCAGCACTCAGGGAAGTTCGCGCTCTGGGGCCAACGTCCTGACTTTC. Translating it yields CASTQGSSRSGANVLTF.

The chain has TRBV5-4 and TRBJ1-2; TRBD1 aligns across 9 bases. The CDR3 has 14 residues. Looked up from germline, CDR1 is SGHNT and CDR2 is YYREEE (reference sequence). With V trimmed by 3 bases and J by 7 bases, 7 bases remained unmatched. CDR3 in DNA: TGTGCCAGCAGCTCGGGACAGGGAGTAGGTGGCTACACCTTC. It encodes CASSSGQGVGGYTF.

This clone is a singleton in its sample. This chain links TRBV9 with TRBJ2-3, with 12 bases that match TRBD2. The germline V gene has CDR1 SGDLS and CDR2 YYNGEE. The J segment lost 3 bases and the V segment lost 3 bases, leaving 2 bases of the junction unmatched. This CDR3 has 15 residues. The CDR3 here is CASSASGGATDTQYF. CDR3 bases: TGTGCCAGCAGCGCTAGCGGGGGGGCAACAGATACGCAGTATTTT.

The rearrangement joins TRBV5-8 to TRBJ1-1, with 7 bases matching TRBD1. V was clipped by 0 bases and J by 5 bases; unmatched bases: 13. The CDR3 is 17 amino acids. CDR1 and CDR2 (germline): SGHTS, YDEGEE. CDR3 region: CASSLGTGSLPWTEAFF. The DNA for the CDR3 is TGTGCCAGCAGCTTGGGGACAGGTTCTTTACCGTGGACTGAAGCTTTCTTT.